The source of this TCR beta chain is a study of T cell responses to AZD1222 COVID-19 vaccine. In regard to this clone: Its antigen remains unidentified.

Regarding the study as a whole: There were repertoire samples only from the period after the peak T cell response. In the spike-specific TCR repertoire, nearly half reportedly target unmutated variant regions. Regions 160-218 and 743-854 dominated among vaccine-associated CD4 TCRs spanning spike.

Repertoires were generated with immunoSEQ multiplex PCR, while TCRdb's copy carries only in-frame clones and drops some. The table has more than 90,000 clones, 85% to 90% seen once; the top ten hold roughly 1.4%. The clonotype originates from an adult in good health. Sequencing was performed on peripheral blood, taken on day 0 of AZD1222 vaccination.

This CDR3 is CASSADGSSGNTIYF. The CDR3 nucleotides read TGTGCCAGCAGCGCGGACGGGAGCTCTGGAAACACCATATATTTT. This chain joins TRBV9 and TRBJ1-3, with D uncertain. V gave up 3 bases and J gave up 0 bases, with 10 bases separating them. This CDR3 is built from 15 residues. CDR1 and CDR2 from the germline V gene are SGDLS and YYNGEE.